Listed below are T cell receptor beta chains from one sample, sequenced in a study of blood T cells in healthy people across ages. TCRdb processed the 5' RACE reads anew with MiXCR; each CDR3 protein has one entry. The data show 1,100,000 or so distinct CDR3 sequences, with 35% to 50% seen just once and about 19% held by the top ten. The sequencing input was blood. These receptors were obtained from a woman aged 55-75 years in good health. Both conserved end residues are part of each CDR3. D genes are given only for firm matches. Clone size, where shown, is once, few, many, or a class for clones that have expanded.

v_call	d_call	j_call	clone_size	cdr3_aa	cdr3_nt
TRBV15	NA	TRBJ1-4	few	CATSRDPTVFRLFF	TGTGCCACCAGCAGAGATCCCACCGTTTTTCGGCTGTTTTTT
TRBV12-3/TRBV12-4	TRBD1	TRBJ2-1	NA	CASSVDRGSEQFF	TGTGCCAGCAGTGTAGACAGGGGGAGTGAGCAGTTCTTC
TRBV30	NA	TRBJ1-6	NA	CAWNAERRSGSPLHF	TGTGCCTGGAATGCGGAACGGAGGAGCGGTTCACCCCTCCACTTT
TRBV25-1	NA	TRBJ2-3	NA	CASSEGLRSGYTDTQYF	TGTGCCAGCAGTGAAGGACTCCGCTCGGGGTACACAGATACGCAGTATTTT
TRBV9	NA	TRBJ2-3	NA	CASSVKIADTQYF	TGTGCCAGCAGCGTCAAGATTGCAGACACGCAGTATTTT
TRBV7-9	NA	TRBJ1-5	NA	CASSLSLANQPQHF	TGTGCCAGCAGCTTAAGTCTAGCAAATCAGCCCCAGCATTTT
TRBV4-2	NA	TRBJ2-1	NA	CASSQETGPYNERFF	TGTGCCAGCAGCCAAGAGACCGGGCCCTACAATGAGCGGTTCTTC
TRBV20-1	NA	TRBJ2-7	few	CSARVRGTYEQYF	TGCAGTGCTAGAGTTAGGGGGACCTACGAGCAGTACTTC
TRBV24-1	TRBD1	TRBJ1-5	NA	CATSDPGQGMGQPQHF	TGTGCCACCAGTGACCCCGGACAGGGGATGGGGCAGCCCCAGCATTTT
TRBV20-1	TRBD1	TRBJ1-2	NA	CSAPTGGFGYTF	TGCAGTGCTCCGACAGGGGGCTTTGGCTACACCTTC
TRBV10-3	NA	TRBJ1-4	few	CAISTDSEKLFF	TGTGCCATCAGTACCGACAGTGAAAAACTGTTTTTT
TRBV27	NA	TRBJ2-7	few	CASTGGSTYEQYF	TGTGCCAGCACGGGCGGGTCTACCTACGAGCAGTACTTC
TRBV29-1	NA	TRBJ2-7	few	CSVVRDKDEQYF	TGCAGCGTTGTTCGGGACAAAGACGAGCAGTACTTC
TRBV5-1	TRBD2	TRBJ2-3	NA	CASSLTSEKEVDTQYF	TGCGCCAGCAGCTTGACTAGCGAAAAAGAAGTGGATACGCAGTATTTT
TRBV3-1	NA	TRBJ2-3	NA	CASSQSGGLADTQYF	TGTGCCAGCAGCCAGAGTGGGGGGTTAGCAGATACGCAGTATTTT
TRBV28	NA	TRBJ1-2	NA	CATRTGTPYGYTF	TGTGCCACTCGAACCGGGACACCCTATGGCTACACCTTC
TRBV7-9	TRBD2	TRBJ2-7	few	CASSLYETAGVYEQYF	TGTGCCAGCAGCTTATATGAAACAGCGGGAGTCTACGAGCAGTACTTC
TRBV20-1	NA	TRBJ2-7	few	CSARVTGTYEQYF	TGCAGTGCTAGAGTAACAGGTACCTACGAGCAGTACTTC
TRBV5-6	NA	TRBJ2-1	few	CASTTFSGRYNEQFF	TGTGCCAGCACCACGTTTTCCGGGCGGTACAATGAGCAGTTCTTC
TRBV29-1	NA	TRBJ2-3	NA	CSGLGVTDTQYF	TGCAGCGGCCTGGGGGTTACAGATACGCAGTATTTT
TRBV20-1	NA	TRBJ2-5	NA	CSAPASERETQYF	TGCAGTGCTCCTGCCTCAGAGCGGGAGACCCAGTACTTC
TRBV27	NA	TRBJ1-5	NA	CASSFKGQPQHF	TGTGCCAGCAGTTTCAAGGGGCAGCCCCAGCATTTT